This T cell receptor (beta chain) was profiled in a study of OX40 agonist ivuxolimab in advanced cancers. Produced via immunoSEQ multiplex PCR; TCRdb's table is partial and in-frame only. Among around 65,000 clones listed, 91% were seen once. V lost 0 bases, J lost 4 bases, and 15 bases lay in between. The CDR3 is 17 residues long. Per germline, CDR1 MNHEY and CDR2 SMNVEV (reference sequence). This clonotype originated in an adult with an advanced solid tumor such as melanoma, head and neck, liver or kidney cancer. J is TRBJ2-2 and V is TRBV27, with D uncertain. The source was CD4+ or CD8+ T cells sorted from blood, collected in a trial of the OX40 agonist ivuxolimab. The CDR3 region has the DNA TGTGCCAGCAGTTTATCCCCCGGAGACATTGTCACCGGGGAGCTGTTTTTT. Translation: CASSLSPGDIVTGELFF.